This TCR beta chain was sequenced for a study of blood T cell repertoires in COVID-19. The overall study: The samples span acute and convalescent COVID-19 from the United States, Italy and Spain.

Study processing details: Scientists estimated how many nucleated cells there were by amplifying reference gene primers. Repertoires were generated with immunoSEQ multiplex PCR, while TCRdb's copy carries only in-frame clones and drops some. V and J calls and clone size follow that table, whereas D and trimming were derived from the DNA. The sample lists around 140,000 clones; approximately 85% were seen once. This study enrolled people aged roughly 18 to 89 from 24 US geographic areas. The V gene end was trimmed by 3 bases and the J gene end by 6 bases; junction bases not matched to a gene: 1. Germline-derived CDR1 and CDR2 are KGHSH and LQKENI. The CDR3 totals 13 residues.

Sequenced material: PBMCs or T cells enriched from blood (not recorded which). This TCR came from a woman in her 50s with acute COVID-19. The rearrangement uses TRBV18 and TRBJ1-2, with 10 bases aligning to TRBD1. The CDR3 nucleotides are TGTGCCAGCTCACCGGACAGGGGGAATGGCTACACCTTC. Encoded protein: CASSPDRGNGYTF.